This TCR beta chain was documented in a study of identical twins. Findings of the study overall: Out-of-frame TCR alpha sharing observed in monozygotic twins exceeded model estimates.

In the case of this clonotype: Its antigen is still unknown.

TCRdb redid the calling of the 5' RACE reads with MiXCR, one entry per CDR3 protein. Among under 300,000 distinct CDR3 sequences listed, over 5% were seen once. CDR3 length: 14 residues. Trimming left V 2 bases short and J 10 bases short, with 17 bases between. CDR1 is LGHNT and CDR2 is FRNRAP in the germline V gene. These data were likewise used in another study, on T cells expressing NK-cell markers. That report adds: Obtained from sorted CD3+CD56+NKG2C+, CD3+CD56+NKG2C- and CD3+CD56-NKG2C+ T cells were the TCR beta repertoires. Sorting in several experiments was restricted by an anti-gamma-delta TCR antibody to alpha-beta TCR T cells. Among several donors, these clonotypes also ranked first in the CD3+CD56-NKG2C+ fraction.

The sequenced sample consisted of CD8+ T cells sorted from blood. The chain combines TRBV12-5 with TRBJ1-1; D is uncertain. The receptor's source is a woman between 18 and 29 years old in good health. The DNA for the CDR3 is TGTGCTAGTGGTTTGTTCCCTGTGGATATTGGAGCTTTCTTT. Amino acid sequence: CASGLFPVDIGAFF.